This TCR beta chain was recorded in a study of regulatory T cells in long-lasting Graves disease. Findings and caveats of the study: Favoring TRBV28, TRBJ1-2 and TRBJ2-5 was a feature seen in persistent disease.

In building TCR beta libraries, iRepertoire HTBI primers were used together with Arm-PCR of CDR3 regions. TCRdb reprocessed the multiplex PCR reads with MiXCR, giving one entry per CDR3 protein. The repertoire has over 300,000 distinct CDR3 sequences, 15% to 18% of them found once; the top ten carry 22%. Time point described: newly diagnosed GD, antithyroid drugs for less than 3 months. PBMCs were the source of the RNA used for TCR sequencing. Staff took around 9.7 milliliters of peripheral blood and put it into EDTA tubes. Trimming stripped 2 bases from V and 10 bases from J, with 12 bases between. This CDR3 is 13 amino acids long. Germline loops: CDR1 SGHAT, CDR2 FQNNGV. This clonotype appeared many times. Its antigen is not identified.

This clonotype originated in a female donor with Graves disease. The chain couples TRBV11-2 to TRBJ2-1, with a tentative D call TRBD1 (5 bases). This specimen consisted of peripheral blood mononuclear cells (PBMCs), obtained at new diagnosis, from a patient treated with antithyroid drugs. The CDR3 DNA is TGTGCCAGCAGCTTATTTTTACAGGCGGAGCAGTTCTTC. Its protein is CASSLFLQAEQFF.